What follows are 17 T cell receptor beta chains derived from one specimen sequenced in a study of blood T cell repertoires in COVID-19 (TCRdb year 2020). The library was generated by the immunoSEQ multiplex PCR assay. Held by TCRdb, this immuneACCESS table contains in-frame sequences only and omits some clones. Under half of the omission traces to an unresolved V gene where checked; the cause of the rest is unknown. For this sample the table gives roughly 250,000 clones, of which around four fifths were detected only once. Of the sample, just over 8.5% falls within the top ten clones. Sequenced input: peripheral blood. Receptors originate from a man aged 35-49 years with active or convalescent COVID-19.

The CDR3: CASSQEPLASGRATGHEQYF. CDR3 bases: TGCGCCAGCAGCCAAGAGCCGTTGGCTAGCGGGAGGGCTACAGGCCACGAGCAGTACTTC. The chain combines TRBV4-1 with TRBJ2-7, with 12 bases that match TRBD2. Unmatched junction bases numbered 17, after V lost 0 bases and J lost 5 bases. The CDR3 is made up of 20 amino acids. Per the germline V gene, CDR1 is MGHRA and CDR2 is YSYEKL.

The chain links TRBV12-5 to TRBJ2-7; maybe TRBD1 (6 bases). Germline CDR1 LGHNT, CDR2 FRNRAP. This CDR3 spans 12 amino acids. V lost 5 bases and J lost 3, with 8 bases in between. CDR3 region: CASGRTVYEQYF. The CDR3 DNA reads TGTGCTAGTGGTAGGACAGTCTACGAGCAGTACTTC.

The genes are TRBV9 and TRBJ2-7, with TRBD1 as a possible D gene (7 bases). CDR1 and CDR2 from the germline V gene are SGDLS and YYNGEE. This CDR3 has 14 amino acids. Deletions cut 9 bases from V and 6 bases from J, with 22 bases between. This CDR3 is CATHWQGGKSEQYF. Here the CDR3 DNA reads TGTGCCACCCACTGGCAGGGGGGCAAATCCGAGCAGTACTTC.

The chain links TRBV5-4 to TRBJ2-2; possibly TRBD1 for D (5 bases). There are 16 residues in the CDR3. Trimming pared 1 base from V and 0 bases from J, leaving 10 bases between. Germline CDR1 SGHNT, CDR2 YYREEE (reference sequence). For the CDR3, the DNA is TGTGCCAGCAGCTTGCAGGGAATGTCGAACACCGGGGAGCTGTTTTTT. This sequence encodes CASSLQGMSNTGELFF.

The V call is TRBV5-4, the J call TRBJ2-3, with a tentative D call TRBD2 (5 bases). Germline lookup yields CDR1 SGHNT and CDR2 YYREEE (reference sequence). V shed 4 bases and J shed 4 bases, with 16 bases lying between them. This CDR3 has 15 residues. The CDR3 protein is CASSPAGRLSDTQYF. CDR3 DNA sequence: TGTGCCAGCAGCCCCGCGGGTAGGCTTTCAGATACGCAGTATTTT.

The rearrangement links TRBV3-1 (or the pseudogene TRBV3-2) to TRBJ1-2; 7 bases map to TRBD1. The CDR3 length is 12 residues. Germline V lookup: CDR1 LGHDT, CDR2 YNNKEL (reference sequence). Unmatched junction bases numbered 7, after V lost 10 bases and J lost 5 bases. CDR3 amino acids: CATGGQPYGYTF. The CDR3 DNA reads as TGTGCCACCGGGGGACAGCCGTATGGCTACACCTTC.

The rearrangement uses TRBV10-1 and TRBJ2-7, with 12 bases identical to TRBD1. This CDR3 spans 15 amino acids. The germline V gene has CDR1 WNHNN and CDR2 SYGVQD (reference sequence). The ends lost 6 bases at V and 1 base at J; junction bases unmatched: 4. CDR3 DNA: TGCGCCAGCAGCCCGGGACAGGGGGCGTCCTACGAGCAGTACTTC. This sequence encodes CASSPGQGASYEQYF.

This clone was detected only once. The gene calls are TRBV5-6 and TRBJ1-2; the match to TRBD1 covers 7 bases. Germline assignment: CDR1 SGHDT and CDR2 YYEEEE. V lost 4 bases and J lost 4; bases outside the gene matches: 13. There are 16 residues in the CDR3. DNA for the CDR3: TGTGCCAGCAGCGAAACAGGGGACCGGCCTAGCTATGGCTACACCTTC. It translates to CASSETGDRPSYGYTF.

The rearrangement links TRBV21-1 to TRBJ1-5. TRBV21-1 is reported as a pseudogene. This CDR3 spans 18 amino acids. This CDR3 reads CASSKRVFPPYSNQPQHF. The CDR3 nucleotides read TGTGCCAGCAGCAAAAGAGTGTTTCCTCCCTATAGCAATCAGCCCCAGCATTTT.

This clone was observed a single time. This sequence joins TRBV9 and TRBJ2-7; D may be TRBD1 (5 bases). V was shortened by 0 bases and J by 3 bases, with 13 bases between the two germline ends. Germline values: CDR1 SGDLS, CDR2 YYNGEE. The CDR3 extends over 15 amino acids. This chain's CDR3 is CASSVGQGTFYEQYF. The CDR3 nucleotides read TGTGCCAGCAGCGTAGGGCAGGGTACATTCTACGAGCAGTACTTC.

This clone was seen only a few times. The rearrangement links TRBV10-3 to TRBJ1-3; 7 nucleotides agree with TRBD1. The germline gives CDR1 ENHRY, CDR2 SYGVKD. Trimming took 6 bases from V and 4 from J; bases not matched to a gene: 9. There are 15 residues in the CDR3. CDR3 sequence reads: CAIRSGTGVGNTIYF. The DNA of the CDR3 is TGTGCCATCAGAAGTGGAACAGGGGTCGGAAACACCATATATTTT.

The chain recombines TRBV2 with TRBJ2-7, with a tentative D call TRBD1 (6 bases). Germline-derived CDR1 and CDR2 are SNHLY and FYNNEI. The CDR3 runs 12 residues. Between the trimmed V and J ends, which lost 5 bases and 6 bases, there was a span of 11 bases. This CDR3 is CASSSGVGEQYF. For the CDR3, the DNA is TGTGCCAGCAGTTCAGGGGTGGGCGAGCAGTACTTC.

This sequence joins TRBV6-1 and TRBJ2-7; 10 bases align to TRBD2. V shed 6 bases and J 3 bases; nucleotides not matched to a gene: 8. Germline lookup yields CDR1 MNHNS and CDR2 SASEGT. CDR3 length: 15 amino acids. The CDR3 DNA sequence: TGTGCCAGCAGACTTACTAGCGGGAAATACTACGAGCAGTACTTC. The encoded protein is CASRLTSGKYYEQYF.

This clone has only one observation. The chain has TRBV11-2 and TRBJ2-2; 9 nucleotides agree with TRBD1. The germline V gene has CDR1 SGHAT and CDR2 FQNNGV. CDR3 length: 14 residues. J was trimmed by 6 bases and V by 3 bases; bases with no gene match: 2. CDR3 nucleotide sequence: TGTGCCAGCAGCTTCCGGACAGGGGCCGGGGAGCTGTTTTTT. Its protein is CASSFRTGAGELFF. Full variable domain (missing parts from reference TRBV11-2 and TRBJ2-2): EAGVAQSPRYKIIEKRQSVAFWCNPISGHATLYWYQQILGQGPKLLIQFQNNGVVDDSQLPKDRFSAERLKGVDSTLKIQPAKLEDSAVYLCASSFRTGAGELFFGEGSRLTVL.

This clone was recorded once. The chain combines TRBV29-1 with TRBJ1-1; D perhaps matches TRBD1 (5 bases). This CDR3 has 13 amino acids. Germline lookup yields CDR1 SQVTM and CDR2 ANQGSEA. V gave up 2 bases and J gave up 11 bases, with 18 bases separating them. CDR3 sequence (DNA): TGCAGCGTTGAACGAGGGGACGCGCGGGGGGCTTTCTTT. Amino acids: CSVERGDARGAFF.

The chain recombines TRBV9 with TRBJ2-1; no clear D gene. CDR1 and CDR2 (germline): SGDLS, YYNGEE. The CDR3 is made up of 15 amino acids. With 1 base removed from V and 5 bases from J, the gap between germline ends came to 13 bases. This chain's CDR3 is CASSVTATNNNEQFF. The CDR3 nucleotides are TGTGCCAGCAGCGTAACAGCTACCAACAACAATGAGCAGTTCTTC.

The chain couples TRBV19 to TRBJ1-1; D is perhaps TRBD1 (6 bases). V shed 7 bases and J shed 1 base, with 10 bases lying between them. The CDR3 totals 13 residues. The germline V gene encodes CDR1 LNHDA and CDR2 SQIVND (reference sequence). For the CDR3, the DNA is TGTGCCAGTAATTGGGACAAGAACACTGAAGCTTTCTTT. This encodes CASNWDKNTEAFF.